What follows are 31 T cell receptor beta chains derived from one specimen sequenced in a study of T cell repertoires in aging, cancer and after chemotherapy. A mixed TRB-A/B primer pool amplified rearranged TRB by multiplex touch-down PCR. Via MiXCR, TCRdb re-called the multiplex PCR reads, giving one row per CDR3 protein. This table has 2,800 or so distinct CDR3 sequences, roughly 40% appearing once. Peripheral blood genomic DNA, not sorted cells or RNA, was the template. Specimen: blood. The receptors were sampled from a human donor with a blood cancer.

V is TRBV6-5 and J is TRBJ2-3, with 14 bases aligning to TRBD2. The J segment lost 5 bases and the V segment lost 7 bases, leaving 8 bases of the junction unmatched. Per germline, CDR1 MNHEY and CDR2 SVGAGI. There are 16 residues in the CDR3. The CDR3 nucleotides are TGTGCCAGCAACCAGGGACTAGCGGGAGTGATAGATACGCAGTATTTT. The encoded protein is CASNQGLAGVIDTQYF.

This clonotype was detected once. The V gene is TRBV6-4, the J gene TRBJ1-1; maybe TRBD1 (5 bases). CDR1 is MRHNA, CDR2 SNTAGT, per germline. This CDR3 contains 13 residues. Deletions cut 11 bases from V and 0 bases from J, with 13 bases between. The DNA of the CDR3 is TGTGCCTGCCGGGACGCAATGAACACTGAAGCTTTCTTT. Its protein product is CACRDAMNTEAFF.

The CDR3 loop is CATSDPKPGGPRTDTQYF. The CDR3, as DNA: TGTGCCACCAGTGACCCGAAGCCGGGAGGCCCCCGCACAGATACGCAGTATTTT. V and J are TRBV24-1 and TRBJ2-3; 7 bases align to TRBD2. The junction had 13 bases not matched to a gene; V was cut back by 4 bases and J by 1 base. The CDR3 runs 18 residues. CDR1 is KGHDR and CDR2 is SFDVKD in the germline V gene.

This clonotype was seen a few times. This rearrangement joins TRBV5-6 to TRBJ1-1, with no clear D. This CDR3 comprises 13 residues. Germline lookup yields CDR1 SGHDT and CDR2 YYEEEE. Trimming cost V 1 base and J 4 bases, with 8 bases left between them. CDR3 sequence (DNA): TGTGCCAGCAGCTTGCTCGGGCGCACTGAAGCTTTCTTT. It yields the protein CASSLLGRTEAFF.

V usage is TRBV6-1 and J usage is TRBJ2-5; D is uncertain. Germline assignment: CDR1 MNHNS and CDR2 SASEGT. V shed 3 bases and J shed 7 bases, with 3 bases lying between them. The CDR3 is 10 amino acids. The DNA for the CDR3 is TGTGCCAGCAGTGATGCGACCCAGTACTTC. Translation: CASSDATQYF.

This clonotype is labeled large (0.1 to 1%). The chain carries TRBV29-1 and TRBJ2-1, with D maybe TRBD2 (6 bases). The CDR3 totals 18 residues. CDR1 is SQVTM and CDR2 is ANQGSEA in the germline V gene. The germline V and J ends were trimmed by 0 bases and 7 bases, with 25 bases remaining between them. The CDR3 loop reads CSVEDPGLGLPKQNEQFF. The CDR3 coding sequence is TGCAGCGTTGAAGATCCGGGCCTGGGACTCCCAAAACAGAATGAGCAGTTCTTC.

This chain connects TRBV5-5 to TRBJ1-4; D may be TRBD1 (5 bases). Germline V gives CDR1 SGHKS, CDR2 YYEKEE (reference sequence). Trimming removed 2 bases from V and 5 bases from J, with 16 bases in between. The CDR3 has 16 residues. The CDR3 here is CASSLGRQITNEKLFF. The CDR3 nucleotides read TGTGCCAGCAGCTTAGGCAGACAGATCACAAATGAAAAACTGTTTTTT.

This rearrangement joins TRBV24-1 to TRBJ2-7, with 7 bases aligning to TRBD2. The CDR3 length is 15 residues. CDR1 is KGHDR and CDR2 is SFDVKD in the germline V gene. V lost 3 bases and J lost 6; bases outside the gene matches: 10. CDR3 DNA: TGTGCCACCAGTGATAGGGACTCCAAGCGGGGCGAGCAGTACTTC. Its translation is CATSDRDSKRGEQYF.

In DNA, the CDR3 is TGTGCCAGCAGCTTAGGGCCCCTTCCCTATGGCGACGAGCAGTACTTC. It is translated as CASSLGPLPYGDEQYF. V is TRBV13 and J is TRBJ2-7; no clear D gene. Looked up from germline, CDR1 is PRHDT and CDR2 is FYEKMQ (reference sequence). There are 16 residues in the CDR3. V was trimmed by 0 bases and J by 5 bases, leaving 17 bases between them. Looking up the rest from reference TRBV13 and TRBJ2-7 gives the full variable domain: AAGVIQSPRHLIKEKRETATLKCYPIPRHDTVYWYQQGPGQDPQFLISFYEKMQSDKGSIPDRFSAQQFSDYHSELNMSSLELGDSALYFCASSLGPLPYGDEQYFGPGTRLTVT.

The genes are TRBV20-1 and TRBJ2-7; 7 positions agree with TRBD1. The J segment lost 0 bases and the V segment lost 5 bases, leaving 4 bases of the junction unmatched. From germline, CDR1 is DFQATT and CDR2 SNEGSKA (reference sequence). The CDR3 spans 13 residues. The CDR3 region is CSASRDSSYEQYF. The CDR3 coding sequence is TGCAGTGCTTCCCGGGACAGCTCCTACGAGCAGTACTTC.

In its sample, this clonotype ranks as medium-sized. This chain connects TRBV12-3 or TRBV12-4 to TRBJ1-2; TRBD1 is a possible D gene (5 bases). CDR3 length equals 14 residues. V was cut by 5 bases and J by 4 bases, with 14 bases left in between. CDR3 region: CASSHTGTAYGYTF. CDR3 sequence (DNA): TGTGCCAGCAGTCATACCGGGACGGCCTATGGCTACACCTTC.

The V and J genes are TRBV10-3 and TRBJ1-5; TRBD1 might be the D (6 bases). This CDR3 spans 14 amino acids. V lost 10 bases and J 11 bases, leaving 24 bases between the germline ends. Germline values: CDR1 ENHRY, CDR2 SYGVKD. In DNA form, the CDR3 reads TGTGCCACATCGTTGGGCCCGGACAGACCCTCCCAGCATTTT. Translation: CATSLGPDRPSQHF.

V usage is TRBV7-2 and J usage is TRBJ2-7; 11 bases match TRBD2. The CDR3 sequence is 15 residues long. V was pared by 4 bases and J by 5 bases, with 7 bases of the junction left unmatched. From germline, CDR1 is SGHTA and CDR2 FQGNSA. The CDR3 region is CASSSIAGGYHEQYF. CDR3 bases: TGTGCCAGCAGCTCAATAGCGGGAGGGTACCACGAGCAGTACTTC.

This chain joins TRBV5-4 and TRBJ1-1; 8 nucleotides align to TRBD1. CDR1 is SGHNT, CDR2 YYREEE, per germline (reference sequence). The CDR3 covers 16 residues. Trimming cost V 2 bases and J 1 base; bases outside gene matches: 7. The CDR3 reads CASSFPGGEKNTEAFF. In nucleotides, the CDR3 is TGTGCCAGCAGCTTCCCAGGGGGCGAAAAGAACACTGAAGCTTTCTTT.

The chain couples TRBV6-5 to TRBJ1-4; D is undetermined. The CDR3 runs to 13 residues. Trimming pared 3 bases from V and 7 bases from J, leaving 9 bases between. The germline V gene encodes CDR1 MNHEY and CDR2 SVGAGI. CDR3 amino acids: CASSYRVAEKLFF. The DNA of the CDR3 is TGTGCCAGCAGTTATCGGGTTGCTGAAAAACTGTTTTTT.

V usage is TRBV27 and J usage is TRBJ1-6; D not resolved. The CDR3 sequence is 13 residues long. The V end was cut by 2 bases, the J end by 9 bases, with 8 bases between. From germline, CDR1 is MNHEY and CDR2 SMNVEV (reference sequence). The CDR3 nucleotides are TGTGCCAGCAGTTTAAAGGTTCCTTCACCCCTCCACTTT. Its protein product is CASSLKVPSPLHF.

DNA for the CDR3: TGTGCCAGCCGCTTCTCCGACAGTTCCTCCTACGAGCAGTACTTC. Protein sequence: CASRFSDSSSYEQYF. This chain joins TRBV6-5 and TRBJ2-7; possibly TRBD1 for D (5 bases). Per the germline V gene, CDR1 is MNHEY and CDR2 is SVGAGI. V lost 8 bases and J lost 0, with 17 bases in between. CDR3 length: 15 amino acids.

The CDR3 loop reads CASRSRASSYNEQFF. The CDR3 region has the DNA TGTGCCAGTAGATCGCGGGCCAGCTCCTACAATGAGCAGTTCTTC. The V call is TRBV19, the J call TRBJ2-1, with D possibly being TRBD2 (5 bases). The CDR3 is 15 residues long. Trimming took 6 bases from V and 0 from J, leaving 12 bases between them. Germline CDR1 reads LNHDA; CDR2 reads SQIVND (reference sequence).

The chain combines TRBV28 with TRBJ1-1; 9 bases map to TRBD1. CDR3 size: 14 residues. V trimming: 6 bases; J trimming: 6 bases; junction bases outside the gene matches: 8. The V gene's germline CDR1 is MDHEN and CDR2 SYDVKM. The CDR3 region is CASRPTGGGSEAFF. The CDR3 nucleotides are TGTGCCAGCAGACCTACAGGGGGCGGTTCTGAAGCTTTCTTT.

This clonotype was found a few times. V is TRBV6-5 and J is TRBJ2-7; 8 bases align to TRBD1. CDR1 MNHEY and CDR2 SVGAGI come from the germline V gene. V was clipped by 5 bases and J by 7 bases; unmatched bases: 13. The CDR3 has 15 residues. This chain's CDR3 is CASSGTGTGKEEQYF. The CDR3 bases are TGTGCCAGCAGTGGAACCGGGACAGGCAAAGAAGAGCAGTACTTC.

This clonotype has more than one count but fewer than ten. The chain combines TRBV6-1 with TRBJ1-2; 11 bases are shared with TRBD1. This CDR3 has 15 amino acids. Unmatched junction bases numbered 6, after V lost 2 bases and J lost 7 bases. The germline CDR1 and CDR2 sequences are MNHNS and SASEGT. The CDR3 DNA sequence: TGTGCCAGCAGTGAACCCGGACAGGGGGCGCGTGGCTACACCTTC. Its translation is CASSEPGQGARGYTF.

In this sample, this clonotype turned up a few times. This sequence joins TRBV18 and TRBJ2-7, with TRBD1 matching 7 bases. The CDR3 has 14 residues. Germline CDR1 KGHSH, CDR2 LQKENI. V lost 3 bases, J lost 1 base, and 3 bases stayed unmatched. This CDR3 is CASSPGTASYEQYF. The CDR3 region has the DNA TGTGCCAGCTCACCCGGGACAGCATCCTACGAGCAGTACTTC.

This clonotype was counted once. The chain uses TRBV19 and TRBJ2-7; tentatively, D is TRBD1 or TRBD2 (5 bases each). The J call may be incorrect, as the DNA end agrees better with TRBJ2-4. In germline, CDR1 is LNHDA, CDR2 SQIVND (reference sequence). The CDR3 spans 12 residues. CDR3 sequence: CASSIWGNIQYF. The CDR3 nucleotides are TGTGCCAGTAGTATATGGGGGAACATTCAGTACTTC.

There are a few counts of this clonotype. The chain joins TRBV20-1 to TRBJ2-3; D is uncertain. This CDR3 spans 14 amino acids. Trimming took 3 bases from V and 3 from J, leaving 13 bases between them. Germline V gene lookup returns CDR1 DFQATT and CDR2 SNEGSKA (reference sequence). The CDR3 coding sequence is TGCAGTGCTAGTCCGCCCGAACTTACAGATACGCAGTATTTT. This sequence encodes CSASPPELTDTQYF.

The table lists this clonotype with a few counts. V is TRBV30 and J is TRBJ2-5; 10 bases are shared with TRBD2. V lost 3 bases and J lost 6; bases outside the gene matches: 4. Germline values: CDR1 GTSNPN, CDR2 SVGIG (reference sequence). The CDR3 runs to 13 residues. CDR3 amino acids: CAWSASGSQTQYF. The DNA of the CDR3 is TGTGCCTGGAGCGCTAGCGGGAGTCAGACCCAGTACTTC.

V and J are TRBV7-7 and TRBJ2-1, with D hard to call. The CDR3 totals 13 residues. The germline V gene encodes CDR1 SSHAT and CDR2 FNYEAQ (reference sequence). The V end was cut by 0 bases, the J end by 13 bases, with 13 bases between. CDR3 DNA sequence: TGTGCCAGCAGCTTAGCTCCTTGGACCCGACAGTTCTTC. This encodes CASSLAPWTRQFF.

The chain combines TRBV19 with TRBJ2-3; 7 bases line up with TRBD1. The germline CDR1 and CDR2 sequences are LNHDA and SQIVND (reference sequence). The length of the CDR3 is 15 residues. J gave up 6 bases and V 1 base, and 7 bases lay outside the gene matches. CDR3 nucleotides: TGTGCCAGTAGTATAGGAGGGGGCGCATTGGATACGCAGTATTTT. Amino acid sequence: CASSIGGGALDTQYF.

This rearrangement joins TRBV4-3 to TRBJ2-1, with D maybe TRBD2 (5 bases). V lost 0 bases and J lost 10, with 10 bases in between. The V gene's germline CDR1 is LGHNA and CDR2 YSLEER. The CDR3 consists of 13 residues. As DNA, the CDR3 is TGCGCCAGCAGCCAAGAGCCGGAGCGGGAGCAGTTCTTC. Protein: CASSQEPEREQFF.

The chain joins TRBV12-3 or TRBV12-4 to TRBJ2-1; 11 positions agree with TRBD1. The V gene end was trimmed by 6 bases and the J gene end by 5 bases; junction bases not matched to a gene: 6. The CDR3 spans 15 residues. CDR3 region: CASRGQGGPHNEQFF. The CDR3, as DNA: TGTGCCAGCAGGGGACAGGGGGGCCCCCACAATGAGCAGTTCTTC.

The rearrangement links TRBV12-3 or TRBV12-4 to TRBJ2-1; possible D gene TRBD2, 6 bases. This CDR3 has 15 residues. Trimming cost V 0 bases and J 6 bases, with 12 bases left between them. CDR3: CASSLAASSVNEQFF. The CDR3 bases are TGTGCCAGCAGTTTAGCCGCCTCTAGCGTCAATGAGCAGTTCTTC.

The chain carries TRBV7-9 and TRBJ1-4; D is possibly TRBD1 (6 bases). Trimming removed 2 bases from V and 2 bases from J, with 6 bases in between. The germline CDR1 and CDR2 sequences are SEHNR and FQNEAQ (reference sequence). This CDR3 has 14 residues. The CDR3 DNA reads TGTGCCAGCAGCTTACAGGGGACTAATGAAAAACTGTTTTTT. Residues: CASSLQGTNEKLFF.